A single sample gave rise to the 18 T cell receptor beta chains below, sequenced in a study of T-cell reconstitution after alpha-beta-depleted transplantation in children. Unique molecular identifiers tagged the TCRbeta library. TCRdb ran MiXCR on the PCR reads and lists one entry per CDR3 protein. Altogether fewer than 250,000 distinct CDR3 sequences are present, around 7.5% being singletons, with the ten largest covering approximately 6.3%. Sequenced material: PBMCs, mostly from graft donor cells, taken 180 days after TCRalphabeta/CD19-depleted stem cell transplant. The origin of the receptors is a male patient aged 5 to 17 who had a stem cell transplant for acute lymphoblastic leukemia, so the T cells may come from the graft donor.

This clonotype appeared many times. The chain recombines TRBV7-2 with TRBJ2-7; TRBD1 matches at 7 bases. Germline CDR1 SGHTA, CDR2 FQGNSA. V was pared by 1 base and J by 2 bases, with 5 bases of the junction left unmatched. This CDR3 spans 15 amino acids. In DNA form, the CDR3 reads TGTGCCAGCAGCTTAGAGCAGGGGGTCCCCTACGAGCAGTACTTC. Protein product: CASSLEQGVPYEQYF.

This clonotype has at least ten counts. The chain recombines TRBV13 with TRBJ2-7; 8 positions agree with TRBD2. The CDR3 consists of 15 residues. Trimming cost V 0 bases and J 2 bases; bases outside gene matches: 3. From germline, CDR1 is PRHDT and CDR2 FYEKMQ (reference sequence). The CDR3 DNA follows: TGTGCCAGCAGCTTAGGAGGCGGGAGGACCTACGAGCAGTACTTC. Its translation: CASSLGGGRTYEQYF.

Many counts were recorded for this clonotype. The V call is TRBV10-3, the J call TRBJ2-2; D could derive from TRBD1 or TRBD2 (5 bases each). Trimming removed 6 bases at V and 2 bases at J, with 13 bases between. Germline CDR1 reads ENHRY; CDR2 reads SYGVKD. The CDR3 spans 15 residues. The CDR3 DNA sequence: TGTGCCATCAGCGTTGGGGGAGTAAACACCGGGGAGCTGTTTTTT. Translated, it gives CAISVGGVNTGELFF.

This clonotype was counted ten times or more. The chain links TRBV28 to TRBJ2-7; D possibly uses TRBD1 or TRBD2 (5 bases each). V lost 2 bases and J 3 bases, leaving 11 bases between the germline ends. Germline V gene lookup returns CDR1 MDHEN and CDR2 SYDVKM. The length of the CDR3 is 14 residues. The CDR3 DNA is TGTGCCAGCAGTTTAATAGGGACCCTCTACGAGCAGTACTTC. Protein sequence: CASSLIGTLYEQYF.

The table lists this clonotype with many counts. The rearrangement joins TRBV20-1 to TRBJ1-2; no firm D call. The germline V and J ends were trimmed by 6 bases and 6 bases, with 11 bases remaining between them. CDR1 DFQATT and CDR2 SNEGSKA come from the germline V gene (reference sequence). The CDR3 extends over 11 amino acids. The CDR3 DNA follows: TGCAGTGCCGGTGGGTTCCATGGCTACACCTTC. Amino acid sequence: CSAGGFHGYTF.

Worth noting for this clonotype: Since the CDR3 does not end with the conserved phenylalanine or tryptophan, this likely comes from a read error. The chain is built from TRBV6-2 or TRBV6-3 and TRBJ2-3; 11 nucleotides align to TRBD2. The CDR3 has 20 residues. The germline CDR1 and CDR2 sequences are MNHEY and SVGEGT. CDR3 amino acids: CASSYSTLAGGPLSTDAQYY. The CDR3, as DNA: TGTGCCAGCAGTTACTCGACTCTAGCGGGGGGACCCCTCAGCACAGATGCGCAGTATTAT.

This clonotype appeared many times. V is TRBV12-5 and J is TRBJ2-3; 9 bases line up with TRBD2. CDR3 size: 14 residues. Germline-derived CDR1 and CDR2 are LGHNT and FRNRAP. V was pared by 9 bases and J by 4 bases, with 8 bases of the junction left unmatched. CDR3 in amino acids: CASGPGLAPDTQYF. DNA for the CDR3: TGTGCTAGCGGGCCGGGACTAGCCCCAGATACGCAGTATTTT. The variable domain in full, with the rest retrieved from reference TRBV12-5 and TRBJ2-3, is DARVTQTPRHKVTEMGQEVTMRCQPILGHNTVFWYRQTMMQGLELLAYFRNRAPLDDSGMPKDRFSAEMPDATLATLKIQPSEPRDSAVYFCASGPGLAPDTQYFGPGTRLTVL.

This clonotype was observed many times. J is TRBJ2-4 and V is TRBV18, with D possibly called TRBD1 or TRBD2 (5 bases each). Looked up from germline, CDR1 is KGHSH and CDR2 is LQKENI. This CDR3 spans 13 amino acids. Trimming shortened V by 4 bases and J by 6 bases, and 10 bases separated the two germline ends. The CDR3 reads CASSLGDLNIQYF. CDR3 DNA: TGTGCCAGCTCACTGGGGGATTTAAACATTCAGTACTTC.

This clonotype was seen repeatedly, ten times or more. CDR3 protein: CASSAPGGAYNEQFF. CDR3 DNA sequence: TGTGCCAGCAGCGCCCCTGGCGGGGCATACAATGAGCAGTTCTTC. This rearrangement joins TRBV7-3 to TRBJ2-1; TRBD2 is a possible D gene (6 bases). This CDR3 has 15 amino acids. Trimming removed 5 bases from V and 4 bases from J, with 15 bases in between. Looked up from germline, CDR1 is SGHTA and CDR2 is FQGTGA.

This clonotype was counted many times. V and J are TRBV6-2 or TRBV6-3 and TRBJ1-6; D not resolved. V lost 2 bases to trimming and J lost 10 bases, with 6 bases between them. This CDR3 has 12 amino acids. Germline V gene lookup returns CDR1 MNHEY and CDR2 SVGEGT. CDR3 sequence reads: CASSYEGSPLHF. The CDR3 DNA reads TGTGCCAGCAGTTACGAGGGATCACCCCTCCACTTT.

This clonotype was seen ten or more times. This chain links TRBV6-1 with TRBJ1-2; no firm D call. CDR3 length equals 12 residues. V was cut by 7 bases and J by 8 bases, with 14 bases left in between. Germline CDR1 reads MNHNS; CDR2 reads SASEGT. This CDR3 reads CASTSFWWGYTF. In DNA form, the CDR3 reads TGTGCCAGCACTAGTTTTTGGTGGGGCTACACCTTC.

The sample holds many counts of this clonotype. The chain recombines TRBV5-4 with TRBJ1-1, with unresolved D. This CDR3 comprises 14 residues. Trimming shortened V by 2 bases and J by 1 base, and 9 bases separated the two germline ends. The germline V gene encodes CDR1 SGHNT and CDR2 YYREEE (reference sequence). The CDR3 reads CASSFGLSNTEAFF. The DNA for the CDR3 is TGTGCCAGCAGCTTCGGCCTTTCGAACACTGAAGCTTTCTTT.

In this sample, this clonotype turned up many times. A much larger clone lies one base from this, so it may be a read error. The V gene is TRBV5-1, the J gene TRBJ2-7; D not resolved. The CDR3 is made up of 12 amino acids. CDR1 and CDR2 from the germline V gene are SGHRS and YFSETQ. The V end lost 0 bases, the J end lost 3 bases, and 4 bases lay between the germline ends. The CDR3 coding sequence is TGCGCCAGCAGCTTGGAGGACTACGAGCAGTACTTC. Protein sequence: CASSLEDYEQYF.

This clonotype was detected many times. V and J are TRBV29-1 and TRBJ2-5, with D tentatively TRBD1 (5 bases). The CDR3 has 12 amino acids. The germline gives CDR1 SQVTM, CDR2 ANQGSEA. Trimming took off 4 bases at V and 4 bases at J, with 10 bases between the two ends. Written as DNA, the CDR3 is TGCAGCGTTGTGGTAGGGGCAGAGACCCAGTACTTC. It translates to CSVVVGAETQYF.

This clonotype has ten or more counts. The V call is TRBV12-3 or TRBV12-4, the J call TRBJ1-2; 9 bases line up with TRBD1. The CDR3 consists of 13 residues. Trimming removed 7 bases from V and 8 bases from J; junction bases left unmatched: 8. The CDR3 sequence: CASTGGTGRGYTF. CDR3 bases: TGTGCCAGCACTGGAGGGACAGGGAGAGGCTACACCTTC.

This clonotype showed up many times. This chain links TRBV9 with TRBJ1-5; 11 bases map to TRBD1. This CDR3 spans 15 amino acids. V dropped 3 bases and J dropped 7; count of bases not matched to a gene: 6. Germline V gene data show CDR1 as SGDLS and CDR2 as YYNGEE. The CDR3 DNA sequence: TGTGCCAGCAGCGCCGGACAGGGGGCTTGGCAGCCCCAGCATTTT. Encoded protein: CASSAGQGAWQPQHF. Using reference TRBV9 and TRBJ1-5 for the parts outside the CDR3, the full variable domain is DSGVTQTPKHLITATGQRVTLRCSPRSGDLSVYWYQQSLDQGLQFLIQYYNGEERAKGNILERFSAQQFPDLHSELNLSSLELGDSALYFCASSAGQGAWQPQHFGDGTRLSIL.

The table lists this clonotype with many counts. V usage is TRBV5-1 and J usage is TRBJ2-7; TRBD2 matches 9 bases. The CDR3 is 16 residues long. Germline trimming cut 3 bases from V and 0 bases from J; bases unmatched to any gene: 7. The germline V gene has CDR1 SGHRS and CDR2 YFSETQ. The CDR3 bases are TGCGCCAGCAGCTCCGCTAGCGGGGACCTCTCCTACGAGCAGTACTTC. It encodes CASSSASGDLSYEQYF.

This clonotype was seen ten or more times. V and J are TRBV7-8 and TRBJ2-4; no firm D call. Germline CDR1 reads SGHVS; CDR2 reads FQNEAQ. This CDR3 has 16 residues. Trimming pared 1 base from V and 0 bases from J, leaving 10 bases between. CDR3 DNA sequence: TGTGCCAGCAGCTTAGGTTCGGCATTAGCCAAAAACATTCAGTACTTC. Its translation: CASSLGSALAKNIQYF. The variable domain in full, with the rest retrieved from reference TRBV7-8 and TRBJ2-4, is GAGVSQSPRYKVAKRGQDVALRCDPISGHVSLFWYQQALGQGPEFLTYFQNEAQLDKSGLPSDRFFAERPEGSVSTLKIQRTQQEDSAVYLCASSLGSALAKNIQYFGAGTRLSVL.